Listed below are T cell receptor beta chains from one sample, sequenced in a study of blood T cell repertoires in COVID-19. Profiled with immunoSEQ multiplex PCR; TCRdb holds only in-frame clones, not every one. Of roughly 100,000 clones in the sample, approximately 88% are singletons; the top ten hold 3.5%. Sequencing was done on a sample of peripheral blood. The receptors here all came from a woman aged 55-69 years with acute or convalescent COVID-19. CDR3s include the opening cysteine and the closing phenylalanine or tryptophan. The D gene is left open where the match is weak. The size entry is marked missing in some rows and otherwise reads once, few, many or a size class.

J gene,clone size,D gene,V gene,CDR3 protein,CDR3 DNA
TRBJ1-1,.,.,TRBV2,CASSSQTGNTEAFF,TGTGCCAGCAGTAGTCAGACAGGGAACACTGAAGCTTTCTTT
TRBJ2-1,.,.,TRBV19,CASSVRGDSYNEQFF,TGTGCCAGTAGTGTGCGCGGGGACTCCTACAATGAGCAGTTCTTC
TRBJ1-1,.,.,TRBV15,CATSRPGANTEAFF,TGTGCCACCAGCAGACCAGGGGCGAACACTGAAGCTTTCTTT
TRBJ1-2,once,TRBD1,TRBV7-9,CASSPSGQGNGYTF,TGTGCCAGCAGCCCATCGGGACAGGGGAATGGCTACACCTTC
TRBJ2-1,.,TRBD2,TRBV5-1,CASSPGTSGVKSSYNEQFF,TGCGCCAGCAGCCCCGGGACTAGCGGGGTAAAAAGCTCCTACAATGAGCAGTTCTTC
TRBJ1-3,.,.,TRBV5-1,CASSLDGGTGNTIYF,TGCGCCAGCAGCTTGGACGGGGGTACTGGAAACACCATATATTTT
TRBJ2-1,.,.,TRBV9,CASSLESSYNEQFF,TGTGCCAGCAGCCTAGAGAGCTCCTACAATGAGCAGTTCTTC
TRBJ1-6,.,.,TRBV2,CASREGFNSPLHF,TGTGCCAGCAGGGAGGGATTTAATTCACCCCTCCACTTT
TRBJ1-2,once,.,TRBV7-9,CASTPWGGEPGYTF,TGTGCCAGCACCCCTTGGGGGGGAGAGCCTGGCTACACCTTC
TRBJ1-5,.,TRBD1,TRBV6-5,CASRIGQGNQPQHF,TGTGCCAGCAGGATCGGACAGGGCAATCAGCCCCAGCATTTT
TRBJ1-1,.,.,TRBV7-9,CASTILGGTMNTEAFF,TGTGCCAGCACCATCCTAGGAGGGACGATGAACACTGAAGCTTTCTTT
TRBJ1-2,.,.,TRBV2,CASSTPSGHHNYGYTF,TGTGCCAGCAGTACACCTTCGGGACACCATAACTATGGCTACACCTTC
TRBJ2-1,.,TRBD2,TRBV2,CASSPGLARDNEQFF,TGTGCCAGCAGCCCGGGACTAGCGCGAGACAATGAGCAGTTCTTC
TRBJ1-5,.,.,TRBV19,CASRGDFVNQPQHF,TGTGCCAGTAGGGGGGACTTCGTCAATCAGCCCCAGCATTTT
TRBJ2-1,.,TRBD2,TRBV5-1,CASSQKVAGVNEQFF,TGCGCCAGCAGCCAAAAGGTAGCGGGAGTTAATGAGCAGTTCTTC
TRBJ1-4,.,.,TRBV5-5,CASSLLGFGEKLFF,TGTGCCAGCAGCTTGCTCGGGTTCGGTGAAAAACTGTTTTTT
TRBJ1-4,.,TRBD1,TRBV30,CAWRGLGQSNEKLFF,TGTGCCTGGAGAGGCTTGGGACAGAGTAATGAAAAACTGTTTTTT
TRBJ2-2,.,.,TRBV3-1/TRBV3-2,CASSQDRVNGELFF,TGTGCCAGCAGCCAAGATCGGGTCAACGGGGAGCTGTTTTTT
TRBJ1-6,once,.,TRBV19,CASSPRGSISPLHF,TGTGCCAGTAGTCCCAGGGGTTCGATATCCCCCCTCCACTTT
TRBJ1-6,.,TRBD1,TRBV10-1,CASSGQGRSPLHF,TGCGCCAGCAGTGGACAGGGGAGATCACCCCTCCACTTT
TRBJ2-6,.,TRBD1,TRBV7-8,CASSLSGQYSGANVLTF,TGTGCCAGCAGCTTATCGGGACAGTACTCTGGGGCCAACGTCCTGACTTTC
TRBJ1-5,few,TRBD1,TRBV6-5,CASGTGQPQHF,TGTGCCAGCGGGACAGGGCAGCCCCAGCATTTT
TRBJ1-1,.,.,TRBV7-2,CASSPAGFTEAFF,TGTGCCAGCAGCCCCGCAGGGTTTACGGAAGCTTTCTTT
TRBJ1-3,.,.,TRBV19,CASSIKPTPSGNTIYF,TGTGCCAGTAGTATAAAGCCGACACCTTCTGGAAACACCATATATTTT
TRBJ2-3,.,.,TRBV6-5,CASSYSWLGGDTQYF,TGTGCCAGCAGTTACTCGTGGTTGGGAGGTGATACGCAGTATTTT